This TCR beta chain derives from a study of PD-1 blockade in mismatch repair-deficient tumors. Background on the study: Patients had around 11 mismatch repair-deficient cancer types, all previously treated and progressing.

About this clone itself: What it recognizes is unknown.

Sequencing was performed with immunoSEQ multiplex PCR; in TCRdb, only in-frame clones are kept and a portion is missing. This sample has about 34,000 clones, with less than 90% found just once. The CDR3 length is 12 residues. V was shortened by 5 bases and J by 3 bases, with 5 bases between the two germline ends. Germline V gene lookup returns CDR1 SGHRS and CDR2 YFSETQ. Study results and limitations: Rapid post-treatment expansion, then contraction, generally preceding radiologic response, marked tumor-resident clones.

All patients were mismatch repair deficient, assessed by either PCR or immunohistochemistry. The TCR-sequenced patients were three responders to pembrolizumab. The input for sequencing was PBMCs, taken around 6 weeks after starting pembrolizumab. The TCR originated in an adult with mismatch repair-deficient cancer. This chain links TRBV5-1 with TRBJ2-2; D call uncertain. The chain's CDR3 is CASSRDTGELFF. CDR3 nucleotides: TGCGCCAGCAGTCGGGACACCGGGGAGCTGTTTTTT.